This TCR beta chain originates from a study of early T cells in non-severe SARS-CoV-2 infection. For the study at large: The study sequenced bulk RNA from unsorted whole blood, with chains unpaired. Overall study findings and caveats: Reliance on VDJdb matching favored anti-spike CD8 responses; private and CD4 specificities were missed.

Attachment of unique molecular identifiers was made to individual cDNA molecules. Via MiXCR, TCRdb re-called the 5' RACE reads, giving one row per CDR3 protein. The data hold tens of thousands of distinct CDR3 sequences, with roughly 12% observed a single time. The table lists this clonotype with many counts. Its target is not known. Trimming took 3 bases from V and 1 from J, leaving 18 bases between them. Germline values: CDR1 KGHSH, CDR2 LQKENI. The CDR3 length is 17 residues. The origin of this receptor is an adult who was a healthcare worker with PCR-confirmed SARS-CoV-2 infection or an uninfected control (not recorded which). Sample: whole blood, taken at baseline. The chain joins TRBV18 to TRBJ2-5; D may be TRBD1 or TRBD2 (6 bases each). For the CDR3, the DNA is TGTGCCAGCTCACCGAAGAGGAGGGGGGATTTCCAAGAGACCCAGTACTTC. The encoded protein is CASSPKRRGDFQETQYF.